These 15 T cell receptor beta chains originate from one sample sequenced in a study of T cell responses to AZD1222 COVID-19 vaccine. Sequencing was performed with immunoSEQ multiplex PCR; in TCRdb, only in-frame clones are kept and a portion is missing. The sample carries around 83,000 clones, 90% recorded once. The sample consisted of peripheral blood, taken 28 days after the second AZD1222 dose. These TCRs come from an adult who received the AZD1222 COVID-19 vaccine.

The chain combines TRBV9 with TRBJ1-1; D uncertain. This CDR3 is built from 14 residues. Trimming removed 2 bases from V and 1 base from J, with 9 bases in between. CDR1 is SGDLS, CDR2 YYNGEE, per germline. The CDR3 DNA is TGTGCCAGCAGCGTCGGACCGGAGAACACTGAAGCTTTCTTT. This encodes CASSVGPENTEAFF.

J is TRBJ2-7 and V is TRBV10-1; 12 nucleotides agree with TRBD2. J lost 2 bases, V lost 8 bases, and 4 bases had no gene match. The CDR3 extends over 14 amino acids. Germline CDR1 WNHNN, CDR2 SYGVQD (reference sequence). CDR3 loop: CASGTSGGPYEQYF. The CDR3 DNA reads TGCGCCAGCGGTACTAGCGGGGGGCCCTACGAGCAGTACTTC.

The chain has TRBV4-3 and TRBJ1-4, with a weak D call TRBD1 (6 bases). Deletions cut 4 bases from V and 7 bases from J, with 22 bases between. From germline, CDR1 is LGHNA and CDR2 YSLEER. The CDR3 runs 17 residues. CDR3 bases: TGCGCCAGCAGCCTCTCTCGGGGGGCCACAATCGGTGAAAAACTGTTTTTT. Protein: CASSLSRGATIGEKLFF.

The V gene is TRBV6-5, the J gene TRBJ2-3, with no clear D. Germline CDR1 and CDR2: MNHEY and SVGAGI. The CDR3 covers 15 residues. V lost 7 bases and J lost 0, with 14 bases in between. CDR3 nucleotide sequence: TGTGCCAGCAAATTGGCCGTTGCTAGCACAGATACGCAGTATTTT. Amino acid sequence: CASKLAVASTDTQYF.

The genes are TRBV27 and TRBJ1-1; 8 bases agree with TRBD1. After removal of 1 base from V and 4 bases from J, the junction contained 5 bases not matched to a gene. Looked up from germline, CDR1 is MNHEY and CDR2 is SMNVEV (reference sequence). The CDR3 contains 15 residues. Here the CDR3 reads CASSLYQGAITEAFF. The DNA for the CDR3 is TGTGCCAGCAGTTTATATCAGGGGGCGATCACTGAAGCTTTCTTT.

This chain connects TRBV7-6 to TRBJ2-3; TRBD1 agrees at 10 bases. Trimming removed 1 base from V and 7 bases from J; junction bases left unmatched: 5. The CDR3 is 15 residues long. The germline V gene encodes CDR1 SGHVS and CDR2 FNYEAQ. The CDR3 loop is CASSLGGQGLHTQYF. CDR3 DNA sequence: TGTGCCAGCAGCTTAGGGGGACAGGGGCTTCATACGCAGTATTTT.

The V and J genes are TRBV3-1 (or the pseudogene TRBV3-2) and TRBJ1-2; tentatively, D is TRBD1 (6 bases). CDR3 length: 14 amino acids. Trimming pared 6 bases from V and 0 bases from J, leaving 11 bases between. The germline V gene has CDR1 LGHDT and CDR2 YNNKEL (reference sequence). The CDR3 bases are TGTGCCAGCAGGGGTAGACAGGCTAACTATGGCTACACCTTC. It codes for CASRGRQANYGYTF.

The chain recombines TRBV24-1 with TRBJ1-2; 7 bases map to TRBD1. Germline loops: CDR1 KGHDR, CDR2 SFDVKD. V was clipped by 6 bases and J by 4 bases; unmatched bases: 4. The CDR3 totals 13 residues. CDR3 in DNA: TGTGCCACCAGTCACGACAGGGTCTATGGCTACACCTTC. It translates to CATSHDRVYGYTF.

The rearrangement joins TRBV25-1 to TRBJ2-1; no firm D call. Trimming removed 8 bases from V and 3 bases from J, with 5 bases in between. The CDR3 covers 11 residues. The germline V gene encodes CDR1 MGHDK and CDR2 SYGVNS. The CDR3 DNA follows: TGTGCCAGCCTTAGCTACAATGAGCAGTTCTTC. Protein: CASLSYNEQFF.

The chain joins TRBV5-1 to TRBJ2-2, with D maybe TRBD1 (5 bases). V lost 5 bases, J lost 0 bases, and 8 bases lay in between. The germline V gene encodes CDR1 SGHRS and CDR2 YFSETQ. CDR3 length: 14 residues. The chain's CDR3 is CASRAGSNTGELFF. CDR3 bases: TGCGCCAGCAGGGCAGGGTCGAACACCGGGGAGCTGTTTTTT.

In nucleotides, the CDR3 is TGTGCCAGCAGTGAACAGGGGGCTTTCTATAATTCACCCCTCCACTTT. Translation gives CASSEQGAFYNSPLHF. The V gene is TRBV2, the J gene TRBJ1-6; the match to TRBD1 covers 8 bases. Germline loops: CDR1 SNHLY, CDR2 FYNNEI. The CDR3 is 16 amino acids. V shed 2 bases, J shed 3 bases, and the junction held 3 bases outside the gene matches.

As concerns this clone: Being one base from a much bigger clone, this may be a read error. The chain couples TRBV29-1 to TRBJ1-1; D perhaps matches TRBD1 (5 bases). V dropped 1 base and J dropped 3 bases, with 15 bases sitting between them. CDR3 length: 15 amino acids. Germline V lookup: CDR1 SQVTM, CDR2 ANQGSEA. The CDR3 bases are TGCAGCGTTGAAGGGTCAGTGAAACAGGACACTGAAGCTTTCTTT. It yields the protein CSVEGSVKQDTEAFF.

This sequence joins TRBV3-1 (or the pseudogene TRBV3-2) and TRBJ1-6, with 9 bases that match TRBD1. CDR1 and CDR2 from the germline V gene are LGHDT and YNNKEL (reference sequence). V gave up 5 bases and J gave up 8 bases; unmatched junction bases: 1. The CDR3 is made up of 13 amino acids. This CDR3 is CASSRQGDSPLHF. Written as DNA, the CDR3 is TGTGCCAGCAGCAGACAGGGGGATTCACCCCTCCACTTT.

The V call is TRBV5-1, the J call TRBJ2-1; weak D call: TRBD1 (5 bases). Per germline, CDR1 SGHRS and CDR2 YFSETQ. The CDR3 has 15 amino acids. The V gene lost 0 bases and the J gene lost 8 bases, with 15 bases spanning the gap. CDR3 loop: CASSLVAGSRDEQFF. CDR3 in DNA: TGCGCCAGCAGCTTGGTGGCAGGGTCGAGAGATGAGCAGTTCTTC.

This chain uses TRBV7-2 with TRBJ1-5; weak D call: TRBD1 (5 bases). This CDR3 is 15 amino acids long. Germline V lookup: CDR1 SGHTA, CDR2 FQGNSA. V dropped 6 bases and J dropped 0 bases, with 12 bases sitting between them. DNA for the CDR3: TGTGCCAGCAGTGGGGACGGGTATAGCAATCAGCCCCAGCATTTT. Amino acid sequence: CASSGDGYSNQPQHF.